This entry lists 18 T cell receptor beta chains sequenced from one sample in a study of control samples from healthy donors and cancer patients. The protocol was immunoSEQ multiplex PCR, while the TCRdb copy is restricted to in-frame clones and leaves out a portion. The sample has 100,000 to 150,000 clones; about 90% are singletons. Sequencing was done on a sample of blood. Source of these receptors: a woman aged 45-65 years in good health.

This chain connects TRBV7-2 to TRBJ2-1; 9 nucleotides align to TRBD2. V shed 1 base and J 6 bases; nucleotides not matched to a gene: 7. Germline lookup yields CDR1 SGHTA and CDR2 FQGNSA. The CDR3 runs to 16 residues. The CDR3 DNA is TGTGCCAGCAGCTTAGTGGGGACTAGCAAGGCCAATGAGCAGTTCTTC. It specifies CASSLVGTSKANEQFF.

This clone has just one count. CDR3 DNA: TGTGCCAGCATACCCGGCGGCAGTCCCACAGATACGCAGTATTTT. Protein sequence: CASIPGGSPTDTQYF. The chain recombines TRBV28 with TRBJ2-3; D remains ambiguous. V gave up 7 bases and J gave up 2 bases, with 16 bases separating them. Germline lookup yields CDR1 MDHEN and CDR2 SYDVKM. The CDR3 totals 15 residues.

J is TRBJ2-7 and V is TRBV11-2; tentative D call: TRBD1 (6 bases). The V end lost 5 bases, the J end lost 4 bases, and 12 bases lay between the germline ends. From germline, CDR1 is SGHAT and CDR2 FQNNGV. This CDR3 has 13 residues. CDR3: CASSTGTPYEQYF. Here the CDR3 DNA reads TGTGCCAGCAGCACCGGGACACCGTACGAGCAGTACTTC.

The rearrangement joins TRBV19 to TRBJ2-1; D not resolved. CDR3 length equals 14 residues. Germline CDR1 and CDR2: LNHDA and SQIVND (reference sequence). With 1 base removed from V and 6 bases from J, the gap between germline ends came to 10 bases. The CDR3 protein is CASSIVRPSNEQFF. In DNA form, the CDR3 reads TGTGCCAGTAGTATAGTAAGACCTTCCAATGAGCAGTTCTTC. Full variable domain (missing parts from reference TRBV19 and TRBJ2-1): DGGITQSPKYLFRKEGQNVTLSCEQNLNHDAMYWYRQDPGQGLRLIYYSQIVNDFQKGDIAEGYSVSREKKESFPLTVTSAQKNPTAFYLCASSIVRPSNEQFFGPGTRLTVL.

This clone appeared once. Compared with germline, one end of the junction differs, possibly owing to a read error. The chain couples TRBV27 to TRBJ1-4; 8 bases line up with TRBD1. CDR1 and CDR2 from the germline V gene are MNHEY and SMNVEV (reference sequence). CDR3 length equals 15 residues. The CDR3 DNA sequence: TGTGCCAGCAGTCCCTCGTCAGGGGGCAAGGGAAAAACTGTTTTT. It translates to CASSPSSGGKGKTVF.

CDR3: CASSLGTTIGDTQYF. DNA for the CDR3: TGCGCCAGCAGCTTGGGGACTACGATCGGAGATACGCAGTATTTT. The genes are TRBV5-1 and TRBJ2-3; perhaps TRBD2 as D (6 bases). This CDR3 has 15 residues. Trimming took off 0 bases at V and 5 bases at J, with 13 bases between the two ends. Germline V gives CDR1 SGHRS, CDR2 YFSETQ. The entire variable domain, with the rest obtained from reference TRBV5-1 and TRBJ2-3, is as follows: KAGVTQTPRYLIKTRGQQVTLSCSPISGHRSVSWYQQTPGQGLQFLFEYFSETQRNKGNFPGRFSGRQFSNSRSEMNVSTLELGDSALYLCASSLGTTIGDTQYFGPGTRLTVL.

The rearrangement links TRBV10-3 to TRBJ1-6; 9 nucleotides line up with TRBD1. This CDR3 contains 16 residues. Germline CDR1 ENHRY, CDR2 SYGVKD. V was pared by 4 bases and J by 7 bases, with 8 bases of the junction left unmatched. The CDR3 DNA follows: TGTGCCATCAGTGCTTCTCCGGGACAGGGAAATTCACCCCTCCACTTT. It specifies CAISASPGQGNSPLHF.

This chain uses TRBV12-5 with TRBJ1-3; a possible D gene is TRBD1 (5 bases). V lost 2 bases, J lost 2 bases, and 13 bases lay in between. The CDR3 runs 16 residues. Per germline, CDR1 LGHNT and CDR2 FRNRAP. CDR3 region: CASGLNCRVAGNTIYF. DNA of the CDR3: TGTGCTAGTGGTTTGAATTGCAGGGTAGCTGGAAACACCATATATTTT. Full variable domain (outside the CDR3, taken from reference TRBV12-5 and TRBJ1-3): DARVTQTPRHKVTEMGQEVTMRCQPILGHNTVFWYRQTMMQGLELLAYFRNRAPLDDSGMPKDRFSAEMPDATLATLKIQPSEPRDSAVYFCASGLNCRVAGNTIYFGEGSWLTVV.

CDR3 nucleotides: TGTGCCAGCGAACCCGGGACCCGCTCCTACAATGAGCAGTTCTTC. Amino acid sequence: CASEPGTRSYNEQFF. The chain employs TRBV25-1 and TRBJ2-1; the D gene could be TRBD1 or TRBD2 (5 bases each). CDR1 and CDR2 from the germline V gene are MGHDK and SYGVNS. V was shortened by 8 bases and J by 0 bases, with 14 bases between the two germline ends. CDR3 length: 15 amino acids.

The rearrangement uses TRBV2 and TRBJ2-5; 8 positions match TRBD2. The CDR3 has 15 amino acids. V lost 4 bases to trimming and J lost 5 bases; unmatched junction nucleotides: 9. Germline loops: CDR1 SNHLY, CDR2 FYNNEI. The CDR3, as DNA: TGTGCCAGCAGTGGATCTTCCGGGGGGGCGGAGACCCAGTACTTC. Its translation: CASSGSSGGAETQYF. Full variable domain (remainder filled in from reference TRBV2 and TRBJ2-5): EPEVTQTPSHQVTQMGQEVILRCVPISNHLYFYWYRQILGQKVEFLVSFYNNEISEKSEIFDDQFSVERPDGSNFTLKIRSTKLEDSAMYFCASSGSSGGAETQYFGPGTRLLVL.

This clone was recorded a few times. V and J are TRBV9 and TRBJ2-1; D is undetermined. Trimming took 0 bases from V and 8 from J, leaving 9 bases between them. This CDR3 region has 13 residues. The germline CDR1 and CDR2 sequences are SGDLS and YYNGEE. CDR3: CASSVEVPDEQFF. Here the CDR3 DNA reads TGTGCCAGCAGCGTAGAGGTACCTGATGAGCAGTTCTTC.

This sequence joins TRBV6-5 and TRBJ1-1; no clear D gene. Germline V gene sequence: CDR1 MNHEY, CDR2 SVGAGI. Trimming stripped 5 bases from V and 4 bases from J, with 17 bases between. This CDR3 is 15 amino acids long. The CDR3 loop reads CASSSPTWLSTEAFF. The CDR3 nucleotides read TGTGCCAGCAGTAGCCCGACTTGGCTGAGCACTGAAGCTTTCTTT.

The chain carries TRBV5-1 and TRBJ1-2, with D tentatively TRBD1 (6 bases). V was trimmed by 0 bases and J by 8 bases, leaving 14 bases between them. CDR3 length: 14 amino acids. Germline V lookup: CDR1 SGHRS, CDR2 YFSETQ. CDR3 nucleotide sequence: TGCGCCAGCAGCTTGGCCGACAGGACGGGGGGCTACACCTTC. Translated: CASSLADRTGGYTF. The variable domain in full, completed from reference TRBV5-1 and TRBJ1-2, reads KAGVTQTPRYLIKTRGQQVTLSCSPISGHRSVSWYQQTPGQGLQFLFEYFSETQRNKGNFPGRFSGRQFSNSRSEMNVSTLELGDSALYLCASSLADRTGGYTFGSGTRLTVV.

V is TRBV6-5 and J is TRBJ1-3; no reliable D call. The CDR3 sequence is 14 residues long. V lost 5 bases, J lost 0 bases, and 8 bases lay in between. Germline values: CDR1 MNHEY, CDR2 SVGAGI. Here the CDR3 DNA reads TGTGCCAGCAGTCTCAGAAACTCTGGAAACACCATATATTTT. Translating it yields CASSLRNSGNTIYF.

DNA for the CDR3: TGTGCCAGTAGTATCCCCGGGGCGACGGTGTATGGCTACACCTTC. Translating it yields CASSIPGATVYGYTF. The chain carries TRBV19 and TRBJ1-2, with D possibly being TRBD1 (5 bases). This CDR3 comprises 15 residues. Per the germline V gene, CDR1 is LNHDA and CDR2 is SQIVND (reference sequence). V lost 3 bases, J lost 5 bases, and 16 bases lay in between.

The sample holds one count of this clone. V usage is TRBV28 and J usage is TRBJ1-5; D is uncertain. Germline lookup yields CDR1 MDHEN and CDR2 SYDVKM. Trimming left V 3 bases short and J 0 bases short, with 15 bases between. The CDR3 has 17 residues. The CDR3 here is CASSLVAGDYSNQPQHF. CDR3 DNA: TGTGCCAGCAGTTTGGTAGCCGGAGATTATAGCAATCAGCCCCAGCATTTT. Full variable domain (rest looked up from reference TRBV28 and TRBJ1-5): DVKVTQSSRYLVKRTGEKVFLECVQDMDHENMFWYRQDPGLGLRLIYFSYDVKMKEKGDIPEGYSVSREKKERFSLILESASTNQTSMYLCASSLVAGDYSNQPQHFGDGTRLSIL.

This sequence joins TRBV27 and TRBJ2-2; no definite D call. CDR3 size: 14 residues. Germline V gene sequence: CDR1 MNHEY, CDR2 SMNVEV (reference sequence). V lost 2 bases to trimming and J lost 5 bases, with 9 bases between them. CDR3 protein: CASSLRGGTGELFF. CDR3 DNA: TGTGCCAGCAGTTTACGTGGTGGGACCGGGGAGCTGTTTTTT.

V usage is TRBV30 and J usage is TRBJ1-4, with a weak D call TRBD1 (6 bases). The germline CDR1 and CDR2 sequences are GTSNPN and SVGIG (reference sequence). V gave up 4 bases and J gave up 7 bases, with 13 bases separating them. CDR3 length equals 13 residues. The DNA for the CDR3 is TGTGCCTGGACAGGGGACGGGAGTGAAAAACTGTTTTTT. Encoded protein: CAWTGDGSEKLFF.